The rows below give T cell receptor beta chains drawn from one sample of a study of CD8 T cells in Susac syndrome. TCRdb reprocessed the immunoSEQ multiplex PCR reads with MiXCR, giving one entry per CDR3 protein. The sample yields around 160,000 distinct CDR3 sequences, 80% to 95% seen once. The sequenced sample was CD4+ T cells from PBMCs. The receptors here all came from a human donor in good health. Both conserved end residues are part of each CDR3. The order of the fields is V gene, D gene, clone size, J gene, CDR3 protein, CDR3 DNA. The D gene is left open where the match is weak. Clone size, where shown, is once, few, many, or a class for clones that have expanded.

V: TRBV5-4
D: TRBD2
size: once
J: TRBJ2-1
CDR3: CASSLTAGGRNEQFF
DNA: TGTGCCAGCAGCTTGACAGCGGGGGGGCGAAATGAGCAGTTCTTC

V: TRBV2
D: .
size: few
J: TRBJ2-3
CDR3: CASSVDTQYF
DNA: TGTGCCAGCTCCGTAGATACGCAGTATTTT

V: TRBV29-1
D: .
size: .
J: TRBJ1-6
CDR3: CSARRSYNSPLHF
DNA: TGCAGCGCGAGGAGGTCCTATAATTCACCCCTCCACTTT

V: TRBV6-6
D: .
size: once
J: TRBJ1-2
CDR3: CASSIMGAGYGYTF
DNA: TGTGCCAGCAGTATAATGGGGGCCGGCTATGGCTACACCTTC

V: TRBV7-7
D: .
size: .
J: TRBJ2-5
CDR3: CASSTDHRDQETQYF
DNA: TGTGCCAGCAGCACCGATCACAGAGACCAAGAGACCCAGTACTTC

V: TRBV3-1
D: .
size: .
J: TRBJ2-7
CDR3: CASSTGLREQYF
DNA: TGTGCCAGCAGCACGGGACTCCGGGAGCAGTACTTC

V: TRBV7-3
D: .
size: .
J: TRBJ1-1
CDR3: CASSLWAGIDIENTEAFF
DNA: TGTGCCAGCAGCTTATGGGCAGGGATAGACATAGAAAACACTGAAGCTTTCTTT

V: TRBV3-1
D: TRBD2
size: .
J: TRBJ2-3
CDR3: CASSHPGTSGVTQYF
DNA: TGTGCCAGCAGCCACCCCGGGACTAGCGGGGTTACGCAGTATTTT

V: TRBV3-1
D: .
size: .
J: TRBJ2-5
CDR3: CASSRFPGTQYF
DNA: TGTGCCAGCAGTCGGTTTCCGGGGACCCAGTACTTC

V: TRBV10-3
D: .
size: .
J: TRBJ1-2
CDR3: CAIRGDYGYTF
DNA: TGTGCCATCCGAGGGGACTATGGCTACACCTTC

V: TRBV2
D: TRBD1
size: .
J: TRBJ2-7
CDR3: CASRVPGQGAKAYEQYF
DNA: TGTGCCAGCAGGGTCCCGGGACAGGGGGCTAAAGCTTACGAGCAGTACTTC

V: TRBV23-1
D: .
size: .
J: TRBJ1-6
CDR3: CASGPQLRDSPLHF
DNA: TGCGCCAGCGGCCCACAGCTCCGGGATTCACCCCTCCACTTT

V: TRBV3-1
D: TRBD2
size: once
J: TRBJ2-3
CDR3: CASSQDTSASTDTQYF
DNA: TGTGCCAGCAGCCAGGATACTAGCGCGAGCACAGATACGCAGTATTTT

V: TRBV2
D: .
size: once
J: TRBJ2-5
CDR3: CASSETEETQYF
DNA: TGTGCCAGCAGTGAAACAGAAGAGACCCAGTACTTC